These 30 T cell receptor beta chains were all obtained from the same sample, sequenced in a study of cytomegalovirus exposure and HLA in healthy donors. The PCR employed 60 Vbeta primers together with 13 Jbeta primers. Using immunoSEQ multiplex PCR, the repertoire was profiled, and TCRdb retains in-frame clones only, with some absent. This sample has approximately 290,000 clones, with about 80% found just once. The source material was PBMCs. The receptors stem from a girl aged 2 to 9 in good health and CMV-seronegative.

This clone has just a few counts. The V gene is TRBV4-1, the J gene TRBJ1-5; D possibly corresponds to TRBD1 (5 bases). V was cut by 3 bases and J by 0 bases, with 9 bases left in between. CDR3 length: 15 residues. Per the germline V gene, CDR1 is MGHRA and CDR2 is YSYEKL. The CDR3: CASSQGGYSNQPQHF. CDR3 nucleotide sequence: TGCGCCAGCAGCCAGGGGGGTTATAGCAATCAGCCCCAGCATTTT.

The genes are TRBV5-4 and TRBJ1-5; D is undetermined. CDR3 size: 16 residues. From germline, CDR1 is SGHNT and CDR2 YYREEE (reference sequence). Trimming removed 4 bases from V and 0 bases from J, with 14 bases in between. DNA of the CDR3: TGTGCCAGCAGCCAAGAGCCGGGTAGTAGCAATCAGCCCCAGCATTTT. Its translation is CASSQEPGSSNQPQHF.

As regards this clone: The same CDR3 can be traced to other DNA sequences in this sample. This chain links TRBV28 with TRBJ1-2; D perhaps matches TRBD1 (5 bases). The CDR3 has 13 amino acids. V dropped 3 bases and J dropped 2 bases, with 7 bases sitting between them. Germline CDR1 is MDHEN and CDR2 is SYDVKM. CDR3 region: CASSLAGNYGYTF. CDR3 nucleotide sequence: TGTGCCAGCAGTTTGGCAGGGAACTATGGCTACACCTTC.

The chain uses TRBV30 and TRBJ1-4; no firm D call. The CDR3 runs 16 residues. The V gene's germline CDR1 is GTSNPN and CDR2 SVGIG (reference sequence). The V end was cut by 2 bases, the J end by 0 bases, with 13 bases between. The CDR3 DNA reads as TGTGCCTGGAGTCCCCGGCGGGTTGCAACTAATGAAAAACTGTTTTTT. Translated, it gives CAWSPRRVATNEKLFF.

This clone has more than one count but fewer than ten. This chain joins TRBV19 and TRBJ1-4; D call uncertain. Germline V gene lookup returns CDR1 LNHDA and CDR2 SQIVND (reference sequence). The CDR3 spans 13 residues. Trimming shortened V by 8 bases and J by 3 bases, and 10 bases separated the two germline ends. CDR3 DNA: TGTGCCAGTTCCAGGATGGCTAATGAAAAACTGTTTTTT. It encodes CASSRMANEKLFF.

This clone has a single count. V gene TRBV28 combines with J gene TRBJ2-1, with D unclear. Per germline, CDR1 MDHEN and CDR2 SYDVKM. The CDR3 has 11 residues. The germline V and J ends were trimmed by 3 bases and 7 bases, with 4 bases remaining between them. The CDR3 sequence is CASSFSNEQFF. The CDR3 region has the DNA TGTGCCAGCAGTTTTTCAAATGAGCAGTTCTTC.

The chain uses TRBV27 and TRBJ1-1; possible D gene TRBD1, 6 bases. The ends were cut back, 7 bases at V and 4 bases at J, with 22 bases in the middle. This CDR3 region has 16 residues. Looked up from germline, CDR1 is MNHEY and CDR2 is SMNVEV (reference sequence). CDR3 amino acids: CASIKGPGVGTTEAFF. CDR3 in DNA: TGTGCCAGCATCAAAGGGCCAGGGGTCGGGACCACTGAAGCTTTCTTT.

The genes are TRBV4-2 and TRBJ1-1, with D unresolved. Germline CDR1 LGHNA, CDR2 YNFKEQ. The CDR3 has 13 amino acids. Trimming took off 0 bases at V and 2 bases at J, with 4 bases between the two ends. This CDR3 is CASSQESNTEAFF. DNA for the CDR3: TGTGCCAGCAGCCAAGAGTCTAACACTGAAGCTTTCTTT.

CDR3 sequence (DNA): TGTGCCAGCATACAGGGGGCGCATGGCTACACCTTC. This translates into CASIQGAHGYTF. The chain carries TRBV28 and TRBJ1-2, with 9 bases identical to TRBD1. Germline loops: CDR1 MDHEN, CDR2 SYDVKM. The CDR3 loop spans 12 amino acids. V was clipped by 7 bases and J by 6 bases; unmatched bases: 3.

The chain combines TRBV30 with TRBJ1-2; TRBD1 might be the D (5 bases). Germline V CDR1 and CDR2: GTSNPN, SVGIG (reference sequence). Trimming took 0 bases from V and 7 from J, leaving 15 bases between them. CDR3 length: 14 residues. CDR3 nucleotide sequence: TGTGCCTGGAGTGTACGTAGGCAGGGTAGTGGCTACACCTTC. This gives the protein CAWSVRRQGSGYTF.

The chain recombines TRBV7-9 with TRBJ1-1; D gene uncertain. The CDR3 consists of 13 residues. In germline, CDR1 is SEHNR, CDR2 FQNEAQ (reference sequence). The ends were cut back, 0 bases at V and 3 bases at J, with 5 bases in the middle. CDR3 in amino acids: CASSLAYDTEAFF. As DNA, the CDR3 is TGTGCCAGCAGCTTAGCGTATGACACTGAAGCTTTCTTT.

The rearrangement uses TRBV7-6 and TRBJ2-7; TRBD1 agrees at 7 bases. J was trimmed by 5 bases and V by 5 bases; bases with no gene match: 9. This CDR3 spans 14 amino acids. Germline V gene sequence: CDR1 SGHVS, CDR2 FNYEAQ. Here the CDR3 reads CASSPGQATNEQYF. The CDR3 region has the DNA TGTGCCAGCAGCCCCGGACAGGCAACCAACGAGCAGTACTTC.

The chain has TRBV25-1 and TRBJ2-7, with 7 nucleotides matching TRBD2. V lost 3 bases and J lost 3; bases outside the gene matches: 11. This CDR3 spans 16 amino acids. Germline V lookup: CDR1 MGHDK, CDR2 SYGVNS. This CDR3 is CASSDGGGRVHYEQYF. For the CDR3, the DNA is TGTGCCAGCAGTGATGGCGGGGGACGGGTGCACTACGAGCAGTACTTC.

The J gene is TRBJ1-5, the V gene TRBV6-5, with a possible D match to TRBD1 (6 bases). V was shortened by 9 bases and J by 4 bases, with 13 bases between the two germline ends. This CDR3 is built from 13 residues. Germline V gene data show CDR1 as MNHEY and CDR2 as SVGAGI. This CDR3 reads CASRTGRNQPQHF. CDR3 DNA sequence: TGTGCCAGTCGTACAGGGCGAAATCAGCCCCAGCATTTT.

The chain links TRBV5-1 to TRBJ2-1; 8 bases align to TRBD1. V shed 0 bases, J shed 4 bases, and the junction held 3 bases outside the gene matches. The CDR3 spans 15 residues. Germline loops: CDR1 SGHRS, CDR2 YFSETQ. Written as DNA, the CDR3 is TGCGCCAGCAGCTTGGGACAGGGGCGATACAATGAGCAGTTCTTC. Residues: CASSLGQGRYNEQFF.

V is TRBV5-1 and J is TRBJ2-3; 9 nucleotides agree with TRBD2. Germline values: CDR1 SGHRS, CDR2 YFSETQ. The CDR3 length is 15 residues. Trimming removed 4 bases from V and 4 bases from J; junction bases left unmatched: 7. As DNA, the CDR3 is TGCGCCAGCAGCAGTCTGTCTAGCGGGGCAGATACGCAGTATTTT. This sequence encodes CASSSLSSGADTQYF.

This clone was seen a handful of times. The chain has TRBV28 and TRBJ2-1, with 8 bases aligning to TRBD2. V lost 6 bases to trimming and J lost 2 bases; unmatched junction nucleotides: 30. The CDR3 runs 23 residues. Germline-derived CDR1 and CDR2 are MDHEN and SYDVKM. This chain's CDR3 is CASSRPFYWTLKAGSGAYNEQFF. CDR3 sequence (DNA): TGTGCCAGCAGCCGGCCATTCTATTGGACGCTGAAGGCAGGTAGCGGGGCCTACAATGAGCAGTTCTTC.

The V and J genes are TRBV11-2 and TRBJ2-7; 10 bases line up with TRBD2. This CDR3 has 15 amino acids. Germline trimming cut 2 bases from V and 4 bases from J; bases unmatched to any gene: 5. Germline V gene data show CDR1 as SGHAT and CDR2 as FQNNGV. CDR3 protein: CASSLQTSGFYEQYF. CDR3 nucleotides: TGTGCCAGCAGCTTACAGACTAGCGGGTTTTACGAGCAGTACTTC. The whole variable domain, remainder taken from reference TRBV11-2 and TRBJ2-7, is EAGVAQSPRYKIIEKRQSVAFWCNPISGHATLYWYQQILGQGPKLLIQFQNNGVVDDSQLPKDRFSAERLKGVDSTLKIQPAKLEDSAVYLCASSLQTSGFYEQYFGPGTRLTVT.

The DNA of the CDR3 is TGCGCCAGCAGCCGGCCGACAGGGTATGAGCAGTTCTTC. It translates to CASSRPTGYEQFF. The chain is built from TRBV4-1 and TRBJ2-1; 7 nucleotides line up with TRBD1. The V and J ends lost 4 bases and 8 bases, in that order; junction bases with no gene match: 5. Germline loops: CDR1 MGHRA, CDR2 YSYEKL. The length of the CDR3 is 13 residues.

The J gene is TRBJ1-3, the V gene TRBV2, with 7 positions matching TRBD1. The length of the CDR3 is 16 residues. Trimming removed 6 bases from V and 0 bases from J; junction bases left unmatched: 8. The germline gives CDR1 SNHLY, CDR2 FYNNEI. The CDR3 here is CASRPGTVLSGNTIYF. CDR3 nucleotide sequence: TGTGCCAGCAGGCCCGGGACAGTTCTCTCTGGAAACACCATATATTTT.

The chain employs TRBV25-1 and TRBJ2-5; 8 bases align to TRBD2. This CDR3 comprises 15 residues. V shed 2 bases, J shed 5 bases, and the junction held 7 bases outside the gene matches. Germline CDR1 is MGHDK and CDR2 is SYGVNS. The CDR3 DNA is TGTGCCAGCAGTGAAGGGACTAGGAGGGGGGAGACCCAGTACTTC. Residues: CASSEGTRRGETQYF.

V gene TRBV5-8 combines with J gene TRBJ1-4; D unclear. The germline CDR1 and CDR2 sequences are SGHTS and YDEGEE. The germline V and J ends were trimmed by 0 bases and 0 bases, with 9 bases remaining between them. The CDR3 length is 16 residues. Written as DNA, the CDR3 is TGTGCCAGCAGCTTGGGCAGCGGGGCAACTAATGAAAAACTGTTTTTT. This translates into CASSLGSGATNEKLFF.

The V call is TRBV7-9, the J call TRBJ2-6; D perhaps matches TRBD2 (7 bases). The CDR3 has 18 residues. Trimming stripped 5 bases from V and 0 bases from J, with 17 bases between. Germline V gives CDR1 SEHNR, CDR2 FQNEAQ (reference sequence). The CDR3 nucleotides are TGTGCCAGCAGCCCCTACAGGGAGGGCTTCTCTGGGGCCAACGTCCTGACTTTC. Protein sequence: CASSPYREGFSGANVLTF.

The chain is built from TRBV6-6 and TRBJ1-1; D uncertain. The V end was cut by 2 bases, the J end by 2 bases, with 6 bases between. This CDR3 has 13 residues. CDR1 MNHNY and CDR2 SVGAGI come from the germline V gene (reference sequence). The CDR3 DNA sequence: TGTGCCAGCAGTTACGGCGGAAACACTGAAGCTTTCTTT. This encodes CASSYGGNTEAFF.

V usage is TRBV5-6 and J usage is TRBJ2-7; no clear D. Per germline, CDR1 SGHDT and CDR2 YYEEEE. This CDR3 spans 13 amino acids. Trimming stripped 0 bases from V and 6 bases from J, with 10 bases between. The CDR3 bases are TGTGCCAGCAGCTTGGCACGGGTTGGCGAGCAGTACTTC. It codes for CASSLARVGEQYF.

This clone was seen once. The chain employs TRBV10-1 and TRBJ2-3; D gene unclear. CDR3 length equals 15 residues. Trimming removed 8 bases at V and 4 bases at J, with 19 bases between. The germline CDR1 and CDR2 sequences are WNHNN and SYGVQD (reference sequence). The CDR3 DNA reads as TGCGCCAGCTCCGGGTTCGGAAGTGTCTCAGATACGCAGTATTTT. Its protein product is CASSGFGSVSDTQYF.

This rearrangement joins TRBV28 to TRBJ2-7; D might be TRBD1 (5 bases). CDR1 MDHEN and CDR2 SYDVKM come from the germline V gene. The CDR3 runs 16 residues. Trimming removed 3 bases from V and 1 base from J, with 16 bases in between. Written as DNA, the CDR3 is TGTGCCAGCAGTTTCCCCCTAAAGGGGAATTCCTACGAGCAGTACTTC. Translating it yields CASSFPLKGNSYEQYF.

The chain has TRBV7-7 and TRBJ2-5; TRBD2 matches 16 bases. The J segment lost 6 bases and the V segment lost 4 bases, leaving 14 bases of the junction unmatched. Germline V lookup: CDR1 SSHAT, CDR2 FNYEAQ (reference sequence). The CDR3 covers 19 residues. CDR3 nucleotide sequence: TGTGCCAGCAGCTCTAGCAAAACCGGGACTAGCGGGGGGGCGAAGACCCAGTACTTC. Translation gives CASSSSKTGTSGGAKTQYF.

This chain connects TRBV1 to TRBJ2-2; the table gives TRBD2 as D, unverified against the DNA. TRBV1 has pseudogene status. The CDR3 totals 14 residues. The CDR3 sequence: CTSSLAGDTGELFF. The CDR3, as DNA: TGCACCAGCAGTTTAGCGGGGGACACCGGGGAGCTGTTTTTT.

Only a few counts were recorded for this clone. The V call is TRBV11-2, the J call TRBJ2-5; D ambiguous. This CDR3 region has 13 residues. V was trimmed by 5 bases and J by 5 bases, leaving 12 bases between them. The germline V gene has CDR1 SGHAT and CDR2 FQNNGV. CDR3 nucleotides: TGTGCCAGCAGCCGCAGTGCGGTGGAGACCCAGTACTTC. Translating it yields CASSRSAVETQYF. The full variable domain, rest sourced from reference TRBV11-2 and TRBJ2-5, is EAGVAQSPRYKIIEKRQSVAFWCNPISGHATLYWYQQILGQGPKLLIQFQNNGVVDDSQLPKDRFSAERLKGVDSTLKIQPAKLEDSAVYLCASSRSAVETQYFGPGTRLLVL.